This T cell receptor (beta chain) comes out of a study of blood T cell repertoires in COVID-19. On the study more broadly: COVID-19 samples from acute and convalescent phases originated in the United States, Italy and Spain. Sample material is recorded as cDNA or gDNA derived from T cells, B-cell-depleted T cells, or PBMCs.

As processed by the authors: Reference gene primers were amplified, and this amplification served to estimate nucleated cell counts. The assay was immunoSEQ multiplex PCR, and TCRdb's table has in-frame clones only and misses some. V, J and clone size derive from that table, while D and trimming were established from the DNA sequence. This table holds nearly 350,000 clones, around 83% found once. V dropped 0 bases and J dropped 0 bases, with 8 bases sitting between them. The CDR3 consists of 14 residues. Germline assignment: CDR1 GTSNPN and CDR2 SVGIG (reference sequence). This clone was seen more than once but under ten times.

The chain recombines TRBV30 with TRBJ1-2; possibly TRBD1 for D (6 bases). Sequencing was performed on peripheral blood. The receptor comes from a man under 40 with active or convalescent COVID-19. The CDR3 DNA is TGTGCCTGGAGTGTACCAGGGGCTAACTATGGCTACACCTTC. It is translated as CAWSVPGANYGYTF.